Presented here are 21 T cell receptor beta chains from one specimen sequenced in a study of cytomegalovirus exposure and HLA in healthy donors (dated by TCRdb to the late 2010s). The library was produced with the immunoSEQ multiplex PCR assay. A mixture of 60 forward primers for TCR Vbeta segments and 13 reverse primers for TCR Jbeta segments was used in the multiplex PCR. What TCRdb holds here is the immuneACCESS table cut down to in-frame rearrangements. Part of the clones is not present; checked against another copy, under half of the missing clones reflect an unresolved V gene, and the others are unexplained. Recorded for this sample are roughly 120,000 clones; 80% to 90% of them occurred a single time. The ten largest make up roughly 0.99% of the sample. Sequencing input: PBMCs. Receptors were obtained from a woman in her 30s in good health and CMV-seronegative.

CDR3 bases: TGCAGCGCCTTAGGTGATGTAGCGGGGGGTCAGGGGCAGTTCTTC. Translated: CSALGDVAGGQGQFF. The V call is TRBV29-1, the J call TRBJ2-1; 10 bases are shared with TRBD2. The CDR3 runs 15 residues. After removal of 7 bases from V and 12 bases from J, the junction contained 18 bases not matched to a gene. Per the germline V gene, CDR1 is SQVTM and CDR2 is ANQGSEA.

The V gene is TRBV27, the J gene TRBJ1-5; D gene ambiguous. Germline loops: CDR1 MNHEY, CDR2 SMNVEV (reference sequence). The length of the CDR3 is 14 residues. Trimming stripped 8 bases from V and 0 bases from J, with 11 bases between. CDR3 sequence reads: CASAYSYSNQPQHF. The CDR3 DNA sequence: TGTGCCAGCGCGTACAGTTATAGCAATCAGCCCCAGCATTTT.

Of note for this clone: Its ends do not fully match the called genes, so a read error is possible. V usage is TRBV5-5 and J usage is TRBJ2-3; 10 positions agree with TRBD1. The CDR3 contains 15 residues. Germline assignment: CDR1 SGHKS and CDR2 YYEKEE (reference sequence). CDR3 sequence (DNA): TGTGCCAGCAGATTGGGACAGGGGTTCACAGATACGCAGTATTTT. As protein: CASRLGQGFTDTQYF. Complete variable domain (other parts from reference TRBV5-5 and TRBJ2-3): DAGVTQSPTHLIKTRGQQVTLRCSPISGHKSVSWYQQVLGQGPQFIFQYYEKEERGRGNFPDRFSARQFPNYSSELNVNALLLGDSALYLCASRLGQGFTDTQYFGPGTRLTVL.

The rearrangement links TRBV6-1 to TRBJ1-5; possibly TRBD1 for D (5 bases). This CDR3 comprises 15 residues. V was shortened by 8 bases and J by 4 bases, with 18 bases between the two germline ends. Germline loops: CDR1 MNHNS, CDR2 SASEGT. The CDR3 DNA reads as TGTGCCAGCGGAAGGCGCGCGGGGGGGAATCAGCCCCAGCATTTT. Its translation is CASGRRAGGNQPQHF.

The chain recombines TRBV28 with TRBJ2-3; possibly TRBD2 for D (6 bases). V was trimmed by 4 bases and J by 5 bases, leaving 16 bases between them. Germline V lookup: CDR1 MDHEN, CDR2 SYDVKM. The CDR3 length is 15 residues. CDR3 DNA sequence: TGTGCCAGCAGTTCCCAGCGGGCTAGGGGAGATACGCAGTATTTT. This gives the protein CASSSQRARGDTQYF. Looking up the rest from reference TRBV28 and TRBJ2-3 gives the full variable domain: DVKVTQSSRYLVKRTGEKVFLECVQDMDHENMFWYRQDPGLGLRLIYFSYDVKMKEKGDIPEGYSVSREKKERFSLILESASTNQTSMYLCASSSQRARGDTQYFGPGTRLTVL.

The rearrangement uses TRBV7-9 and TRBJ1-5, with 8 bases that match TRBD1. Germline V gene lookup returns CDR1 SEHNR and CDR2 FQNEAQ (reference sequence). CDR3 length equals 13 residues. J was trimmed by 6 bases and V by 2 bases; bases with no gene match: 0. The CDR3 nucleotides are TGTGCCAGCAGCTTAACAGGGGGTCAGCCCCAGCATTTT. Translation gives CASSLTGGQPQHF.

A single count supports this clone. CDR3 coding DNA: TGTGCCAGTAGTATTTTGGGGGGTCGGCGAACTGAAGCTTTCTTT. It codes for CASSILGGRRTEAFF. The rearrangement uses TRBV19 and TRBJ1-1; a weak D match, TRBD1 (5 bases). The germline gives CDR1 LNHDA, CDR2 SQIVND (reference sequence). There are 15 residues in the CDR3. Between the trimmed V and J ends, which lost 3 bases and 5 bases, there was a span of 16 bases.

V and J are TRBV19 and TRBJ1-1; perhaps TRBD1 as D (5 bases). Per the germline V gene, CDR1 is LNHDA and CDR2 is SQIVND (reference sequence). V dropped 5 bases and J dropped 1 base, with 8 bases sitting between them. There are 13 residues in the CDR3. The CDR3: CASSRTGNTEAFF. The CDR3 DNA reads TGTGCCAGTAGTCGTACAGGGAACACTGAAGCTTTCTTT.

The V call is TRBV18, the J call TRBJ2-5, with 7 bases identical to TRBD1. This CDR3 comprises 17 residues. Germline values: CDR1 KGHSH, CDR2 LQKENI. J gave up 2 bases and V 1 base, and 10 bases lay outside the gene matches. The CDR3 region has the DNA TGTGCCAGCTCACCACGGCTTGACAGGGACCTACAAGAGACCCAGTACTTC. Its translation is CASSPRLDRDLQETQYF.

The chain carries TRBV5-1 and TRBJ1-2; 8 bases align to TRBD1. V lost 9 bases and J lost 2; bases outside the gene matches: 9. Germline V CDR1 and CDR2: SGHRS, YFSETQ. The CDR3 is made up of 14 amino acids. CDR3 in DNA: TGCGCCACCCGACCGACAGGGGAAAACTATGGCTACACCTTC. Encoded protein: CATRPTGENYGYTF. Variable domain in full (rest from reference TRBV5-1 and TRBJ1-2): KAGVTQTPRYLIKTRGQQVTLSCSPISGHRSVSWYQQTPGQGLQFLFEYFSETQRNKGNFPGRFSGRQFSNSRSEMNVSTLELGDSALYLCATRPTGENYGYTFGSGTRLTVV.

The chain employs TRBV19 and TRBJ2-5, with a tentative D call TRBD1 (6 bases). Trimming stripped 1 base from V and 1 base from J, with 7 bases between. CDR1 and CDR2 (germline): LNHDA, SQIVND (reference sequence). The CDR3 has 14 amino acids. CDR3 coding DNA: TGTGCCAGTAGTATAGGACAGGTCCAAGAGACCCAGTACTTC. Its protein is CASSIGQVQETQYF.

The chain employs TRBV6-6 and TRBJ2-7; possibly TRBD1 for D (6 bases). Per the germline V gene, CDR1 is MNHNY and CDR2 is SVGAGI (reference sequence). V was shortened by 6 bases and J by 2 bases, with 11 bases between the two germline ends. CDR3 size: 13 residues. The CDR3 is CASSPGQTYEQYF. The CDR3 bases are TGTGCCAGCAGCCCAGGACAGACCTACGAGCAGTACTTC.

V gene TRBV5-1 combines with J gene TRBJ2-3, with 9 positions matching TRBD1. The V gene's germline CDR1 is SGHRS and CDR2 YFSETQ. The CDR3 has 15 amino acids. V shed 4 bases, J shed 2 bases, and the junction held 5 bases outside the gene matches. The CDR3 is CASSAQGAHTDTQYF. The CDR3, as DNA: TGCGCCAGCAGCGCACAGGGGGCCCACACAGATACGCAGTATTTT.

This clone was seen only once. The V gene is TRBV4-2, the J gene TRBJ2-1, with TRBD2 identical over 9 bases. The CDR3 is made up of 17 amino acids. V dropped 1 base and J dropped 8; count of bases not matched to a gene: 12. From germline, CDR1 is LGHNA and CDR2 YNFKEQ. Here the CDR3 DNA reads TGTGCCAGCAGCCAAGCCCCTGGGTTAGCGGGAGCTTATGAGCAGTTCTTC. Translated: CASSQAPGLAGAYEQFF.

V usage is TRBV18 and J usage is TRBJ1-1; D may be TRBD1 (6 bases). The CDR3 has 15 amino acids. Germline lookup yields CDR1 KGHSH and CDR2 LQKENI. Between the trimmed V and J ends, which lost 3 bases and 1 base, there was a span of 12 bases. The CDR3, as DNA: TGTGCCAGCTCACCCTTACAGGGCAAGAACACTGAAGCTTTCTTT. Encoded protein: CASSPLQGKNTEAFF.

The gene calls are TRBV28 and TRBJ2-7; weak D call: TRBD2 (5 bases). V was trimmed by 2 bases and J by 3 bases, leaving 5 bases between them. The CDR3 has 12 residues. Germline assignment: CDR1 MDHEN and CDR2 SYDVKM. The CDR3 DNA reads TGTGCCAGCAGTTTAGCGGGCTACGAGCAGTACTTC. Amino acid sequence: CASSLAGYEQYF.

J is TRBJ1-4 and V is TRBV19; TRBD1 agrees at 8 bases. Trimming removed 3 bases from V and 4 bases from J; junction bases left unmatched: 7. Germline values: CDR1 LNHDA, CDR2 SQIVND (reference sequence). The CDR3 consists of 16 residues. The CDR3 DNA is TGTGCCAGTAGTATCAGGGGGCTTGGGGGTAATGAAAAACTGTTTTTT. Translation: CASSIRGLGGNEKLFF.

The chain links TRBV5-4 to TRBJ2-7; a weak D match, TRBD1 (5 bases). This CDR3 comprises 15 residues. The germline V gene has CDR1 SGHNT and CDR2 YYREEE (reference sequence). The V end lost 3 bases, the J end lost 0 bases, and 13 bases lay between the germline ends. The CDR3 is CASSSKTGYSYEQYF. The CDR3 coding sequence is TGTGCCAGCAGCTCCAAAACAGGATACTCCTACGAGCAGTACTTC.

This chain uses TRBV6-5 with TRBJ2-7; 12 bases line up with TRBD2. The CDR3 runs to 15 residues. J gave up 1 base and V 5 bases, and 3 bases lay outside the gene matches. CDR1 is MNHEY and CDR2 is SVGAGI in the germline V gene. CDR3 amino acids: CASSRGTSGSYEQYF. The CDR3 nucleotides are TGTGCCAGCAGTCGCGGGACTAGCGGGTCCTACGAGCAGTACTTC.

The chain employs TRBV11-2 and TRBJ1-1; D is uncertain. V was trimmed by 2 bases and J by 3 bases, leaving 7 bases between them. Germline V lookup: CDR1 SGHAT, CDR2 FQNNGV. CDR3 size: 13 residues. In DNA, the CDR3 is TGTGCCAGCAGCTTATGGAGCTACACTGAAGCTTTCTTT. The encoded protein is CASSLWSYTEAFF.

The CDR3 is CASSRVTDTQYF. The CDR3 DNA sequence: TGTGCTAGTTCTCGGGTCACAGATACGCAGTATTTT. The V gene is TRBV12-5, the J gene TRBJ2-3; D remains unclear. V lost 8 bases and J lost 2, with 8 bases in between. The germline CDR1 and CDR2 sequences are LGHNT and FRNRAP. The CDR3 runs 12 residues.